The 11 T cell receptor beta chains listed next were all sequenced from one sample in a study of T-cell reconstitution after alpha-beta-depleted transplantation in children. The authors prepared the TCRbeta library with unique molecular identifiers. TCRdb re-called the PCR reads with MiXCR, one entry per CDR3 protein. The sample holds roughly 100,000 distinct CDR3 sequences, 6% to 9% seen once. The material was PBMCs, obtained before TCRalphabeta/CD19-depleted stem cell transplant. The receptors were sampled from a boy between 2 and 10 years old with acute lymphoblastic leukemia, due to receive a stem cell transplant.

J is TRBJ1-2 and V is TRBV9, with 7 bases identical to TRBD1. Germline loops: CDR1 SGDLS, CDR2 YYNGEE. V trimming: 4 bases; J trimming: 4 bases; junction bases outside the gene matches: 7. This CDR3 is built from 14 residues. The CDR3 sequence is CASSPPGQPYGYTF. DNA for the CDR3: TGTGCCAGCAGCCCGCCGGGACAGCCCTATGGCTACACCTTC.

This clonotype came up a few times. The chain couples TRBV9 to TRBJ2-3; tentative D call: TRBD1 (6 bases). V was trimmed by 0 bases and J by 1 base, leaving 12 bases between them. The CDR3 sequence is 16 residues long. Germline CDR1 reads SGDLS; CDR2 reads YYNGEE. The CDR3 sequence is CASSVAAAGGTDTQYF. DNA of the CDR3: TGTGCCAGCAGCGTAGCGGCGGCAGGGGGCACAGATACGCAGTATTTT.

The gene calls are TRBV23-1 and TRBJ2-2; D is unclear. TRBV23-1 is classed as an ORF, of uncertain function. The CDR3 has 12 residues. Trimming removed 4 bases from V and 3 bases from J, with 3 bases in between. The CDR3 loop reads CASSPYTGELFF. Written as DNA, the CDR3 is TGCGCCAGCAGTCCATACACCGGGGAGCTGTTTTTT.

This clonotype was counted only a few times. This chain uses TRBV23-1 with TRBJ1-5; 8 bases line up with TRBD1. TRBV23-1 is known as an ORF, though its function is uncertain. The CDR3 runs 17 residues. Losses at the gene ends were 4 bases for V and 3 bases for J; bases not matched to a gene: 11. CDR3 loop: CASSPRRGTGLNQPQHF. DNA of the CDR3: TGCGCCAGCAGTCCCAGACGCGGGACAGGCCTCAATCAGCCCCAGCATTTT.

This clonotype was seen only a few times. The chain couples TRBV6-2 or TRBV6-3 to TRBJ2-1; tentative D call: TRBD2 (5 bases). The CDR3 runs to 16 residues. Germline CDR1 and CDR2: MNHEY and SVGEGT. Trimming shortened V by 0 bases and J by 8 bases, and 17 bases separated the two germline ends. CDR3 in amino acids: CASSYSAGGPPDEQFF. The CDR3 DNA follows: TGTGCCAGCAGTTACTCGGCAGGAGGTCCCCCGGATGAGCAGTTCTTC.

In the case of this clonotype: A read error may be the cause here, since a much bigger clone is one base away. J is TRBJ2-7 and V is TRBV20-1; 8 nucleotides line up with TRBD2. The V gene's germline CDR1 is DFQATT and CDR2 SNEGSKA (reference sequence). The CDR3 is 15 residues long. CDR3 protein: CTARAGGGLAYEQYF. CDR3 coding DNA: TGCACTGCTAGGGCCGGCGGGGGGCTGGCCTACGAGCAGTACTTC.

The chain employs TRBV5-1 and TRBJ1-6; the D gene is possibly TRBD1 (6 bases). The germline V and J ends were trimmed by 5 bases and 3 bases, with 15 bases remaining between them. CDR3 length equals 16 residues. Per the germline V gene, CDR1 is SGHRS and CDR2 is YFSETQ. CDR3 in DNA: TGCGCCAGCAGTCCCGGGGGCACTAGCTATAATTCACCCCTCCACTTT. This sequence encodes CASSPGGTSYNSPLHF.

CDR3 bases: TGTGCCAGCAGCTTATTTGGGGGCGCCGTCACTGAAGCTTTCTTT. Translation: CASSLFGGAVTEAFF. This sequence joins TRBV7-2 and TRBJ1-1, with D perhaps TRBD1 (6 bases). The germline gives CDR1 SGHTA, CDR2 FQGNSA. This CDR3 has 15 amino acids. V lost 2 bases and J 4 bases, leaving 14 bases between the germline ends.

There are many counts of this clonotype. The rearrangement uses TRBV4-3 and TRBJ1-4; TRBD1 agrees at 7 bases. CDR3 size: 15 residues. CDR1 LGHNA and CDR2 YSLEER come from the germline V gene. Losses at the gene ends were 0 bases for V and 8 bases for J; bases not matched to a gene: 6. Written as DNA, the CDR3 is TGCGCCAGCAGCCAAGATCATGGCAGGGGGGAAAAACTGTTTTTT. Translation gives CASSQDHGRGEKLFF.

This clonotype was observed at least ten times. The V and J genes are TRBV15 and TRBJ1-1, with no clear D. Germline CDR1 LNHNV, CDR2 YYDKDF (reference sequence). The CDR3 has 14 amino acids. The V and J ends lost 9 bases and 6 bases respectively, with 20 bases between them. The CDR3 nucleotides read TGTGCCACTCGACGGCTCGTGCCGGACGCTGAAGCTTTCTTT. Protein product: CATRRLVPDAEAFF.

This chain uses TRBV5-1 with TRBJ2-7; possibly TRBD1 or TRBD2 for D (6 bases each). The ends were cut back, 1 base at V and 6 bases at J, with 20 bases in the middle. The CDR3 totals 16 residues. Germline V gives CDR1 SGHRS, CDR2 YFSETQ. CDR3 DNA: TGCGCCAGCAGCTTGTCGGGTAAGGGGGGTGCCAGCGAGCAGTACTTC. It codes for CASSLSGKGGASEQYF.